This TCR beta chain comes out of a study of cytomegalovirus exposure and HLA in healthy donors. Study at large: Samples from HLA-typed donors yielded about 85 million unique TCRs in an early data release. Overall study results and limits: With later analysis, a missense DCLRE1C variant became linked to TCR beta V- and J-gene trimming. Previous analysis showed most TCR beta V segments were productive about 90% or about 30% of the time. Fewer than 200 TCR beta chains were listed as cytomegalovirus-associated.

Turning to this clone: The antigen is undetermined.

60 Vbeta and 13 Jbeta primers were used in PCR. Clones were sequenced by immunoSEQ multiplex PCR, and TCRdb holds only the in-frame ones, with some missing. The data show some 130,000 clones, with roughly 78% seen just once and under 3.5% held by the top ten. The sample consisted of PBMCs. The TCR originated in a male donor in good health and CMV-seronegative.

Written as DNA, the CDR3 is TGTGCCAGCAGCTTAGAGGGGGTTGGCACTGAAGCTTTCTTT. Its protein is CASSLEGVGTEAFF. The chain is built from TRBV5-6 and TRBJ1-1, with a weak D call TRBD1 (6 bases). V was pared by 2 bases and J by 4 bases, with 12 bases between. In germline, CDR1 is SGHDT, CDR2 YYEEEE. The CDR3 loop spans 14 amino acids.